One and the same sample provided the 18 T cell receptor beta chains below, sequenced in a study of blood T cell repertoires in COVID-19. Profiling relied on immunoSEQ multiplex PCR, and the TCRdb table lists in-frame clones only, not all of them. The table records tens of thousands of clones, around four fifths of them present only once. The specimen sequenced was peripheral blood. Every receptor here comes from a man in his 70s with acute or convalescent COVID-19.

This chain joins TRBV24-1 and TRBJ2-2, with D possibly TRBD2 on 5 matching bases. This CDR3 is 18 amino acids long. Trimming removed 6 bases from V and 5 bases from J, with 24 bases in between. Germline-derived CDR1 and CDR2 are KGHDR and SFDVKD. CDR3 sequence: CATSNPIGESGLTGELFF. CDR3 coding DNA: TGTGCCACCAGTAACCCCATCGGGGAATCTGGGTTGACCGGGGAGCTGTTTTTT.

The chain uses TRBV5-1 and TRBJ2-7; possible D gene TRBD2, 5 bases. The germline V gene encodes CDR1 SGHRS and CDR2 YFSETQ. V was shortened by 4 bases and J by 4 bases, with 9 bases between the two germline ends. There are 12 residues in the CDR3. Written as DNA, the CDR3 is TGCGCCAGCAGCACGGACTGGTACGAGCAGTACTTC. Translation: CASSTDWYEQYF.

The gene calls are TRBV6-5 and TRBJ2-1; 8 positions agree with TRBD1. This CDR3 contains 14 residues. J was trimmed by 2 bases and V by 8 bases; bases with no gene match: 5. From germline, CDR1 is MNHEY and CDR2 SVGAGI. CDR3: CASRTTGAYNEQFF. Written as DNA, the CDR3 is TGTGCCAGCCGTACGACAGGGGCCTACAATGAGCAGTTCTTC.

The chain employs TRBV5-1 and TRBJ2-7; D is ambiguous. CDR1 and CDR2 (germline): SGHRS, YFSETQ. V was pared by 7 bases and J by 0 bases, with 14 bases between. There are 14 residues in the CDR3. CDR3 bases: TGCGCCAGCGCATTAATTGGGCGCTCCTACGAGCAGTACTTC. Amino acid sequence: CASALIGRSYEQYF.

Comments on this clone: This sample includes further DNA sequences coding for the same CDR3. The V call is TRBV5-1, the J call TRBJ1-2; D is undetermined. V was shortened by 0 bases and J by 2 bases, with 5 bases between the two germline ends. The germline gives CDR1 SGHRS, CDR2 YFSETQ. The CDR3 totals 13 residues. The CDR3 nucleotides are TGCGCCAGCAGCTTGGGAGGGAACTATGGCTACACCTTC. It is translated as CASSLGGNYGYTF.

This clone was picked up a small number of times. The rearrangement joins TRBV5-8 to TRBJ2-6; no clear D gene. The germline V and J ends were trimmed by 4 bases and 0 bases, with 14 bases remaining between them. In germline, CDR1 is SGHTS, CDR2 YDEGEE. CDR3 length: 17 amino acids. CDR3 loop: CASSQWAAGSGANVLTF. CDR3 sequence (DNA): TGTGCCAGCAGCCAGTGGGCAGCCGGCTCTGGGGCCAACGTCCTGACTTTC.

The chain carries TRBV24-1 and TRBJ2-2; TRBD1 matches 12 bases. This CDR3 is 18 amino acids long. V gave up 5 bases and J gave up 4 bases; unmatched junction bases: 10. CDR1 is KGHDR and CDR2 is SFDVKD in the germline V gene. The CDR3, as DNA: TGTGCCACCAGTGGGGGGACCGGGACAGGGGGCGGCACCGGGGAGCTGTTTTTT. Translation: CATSGGTGTGGGTGELFF.

The chain links TRBV29-1 to TRBJ2-5; the D gene is possibly TRBD2 (5 bases). Trimming pared 6 bases from V and 1 base from J, leaving 9 bases between. This CDR3 contains 12 residues. Germline values: CDR1 SQVTM, CDR2 ANQGSEA. The CDR3 here is CSVFGVQETQYF. The CDR3 DNA follows: TGCAGCGTCTTCGGGGTCCAAGAGACCCAGTACTTC.

The chain is built from TRBV28 and TRBJ1-2, with D uncertain. V gave up 1 base and J gave up 8 bases, with 8 bases separating them. Germline V gene sequence: CDR1 MDHEN, CDR2 SYDVKM. The CDR3 runs 12 residues. The CDR3 loop is CASSLFRGGYTF. The CDR3 region has the DNA TGTGCCAGCAGTTTATTCCGAGGGGGCTACACCTTC.

The chain employs TRBV5-1 and TRBJ2-5; 10 bases fit TRBD1. Looked up from germline, CDR1 is SGHRS and CDR2 is YFSETQ. The CDR3 covers 14 residues. V dropped 4 bases and J dropped 7; count of bases not matched to a gene: 7. The CDR3 region is CASSIDRGRGTQYF. The CDR3 DNA follows: TGCGCCAGCAGCATAGACAGGGGGCGCGGGACCCAGTACTTC.

The CDR3 region has the DNA TGCGCCAGCAGCTCGCCGGGACAGGGGTACACTGAAGCTTTCTTT. Residues: CASSSPGQGYTEAFF. J is TRBJ1-1 and V is TRBV5-1; 10 bases match TRBD1. The CDR3 length is 15 residues. V shed 3 bases, J shed 3 bases, and the junction held 5 bases outside the gene matches. Germline values: CDR1 SGHRS, CDR2 YFSETQ. The full variable domain, with the rest looked up from reference TRBV5-1 and TRBJ1-1, is KAGVTQTPRYLIKTRGQQVTLSCSPISGHRSVSWYQQTPGQGLQFLFEYFSETQRNKGNFPGRFSGRQFSNSRSEMNVSTLELGDSALYLCASSSPGQGYTEAFFGQGTRLTVV.

This clone was seen a single time. DNA of the CDR3: TGTGCCAGCTCACCACCGAGGACAAACGGCGAGCAGTTCTTC. Amino acid sequence: CASSPPRTNGEQFF. This rearrangement joins TRBV18 to TRBJ2-1, with a tentative D call TRBD1 (5 bases). The CDR3 is made up of 14 amino acids. Germline values: CDR1 KGHSH, CDR2 LQKENI. V lost 0 bases, J lost 10 bases, and 13 bases lay in between.

The J gene is TRBJ2-7, the V gene TRBV5-1, with 11 bases lining up with TRBD1. V lost 7 bases, J lost 2 bases, and 8 bases stayed unmatched. CDR3 length: 15 residues. Germline-derived CDR1 and CDR2 are SGHRS and YFSETQ. The CDR3 DNA reads TGCGCCAGCCACCCACTGGGACAGGGGGCCTACGAGCAGTACTTC. The encoded protein is CASHPLGQGAYEQYF. The full variable domain, rest sourced from reference TRBV5-1 and TRBJ2-7, is KAGVTQTPRYLIKTRGQQVTLSCSPISGHRSVSWYQQTPGQGLQFLFEYFSETQRNKGNFPGRFSGRQFSNSRSEMNVSTLELGDSALYLCASHPLGQGAYEQYFGPGTRLTVT.

This clone came up a few times. The V call is TRBV2, the J call TRBJ1-6, with D hard to call. The V gene's germline CDR1 is SNHLY and CDR2 FYNNEI. The CDR3 consists of 15 residues. V lost 6 bases and J 10 bases, leaving 19 bases between the germline ends. CDR3 in amino acids: CASRGSRGPGSPLHF. CDR3 coding DNA: TGTGCCAGCAGGGGGAGCCGCGGCCCGGGGTCACCCCTCCACTTT. The full variable domain, its missing parts supplied by reference TRBV2 and TRBJ1-6, is EPEVTQTPSHQVTQMGQEVILRCVPISNHLYFYWYRQILGQKVEFLVSFYNNEISEKSEIFDDQFSVERPDGSNFTLKIRSTKLEDSAMYFCASRGSRGPGSPLHFGNGTRLTVT.

This rearrangement joins TRBV2 to TRBJ2-5, with 13 nucleotides matching TRBD2. The junction had 7 bases not matched to a gene; V was cut back by 0 bases and J by 3 bases. The CDR3 is 18 residues long. Germline V gene data show CDR1 as SNHLY and CDR2 as FYNNEI. The CDR3 sequence is CASSEALLTSGGEETQYF. CDR3 coding DNA: TGTGCCAGCAGTGAAGCGCTCCTTACTAGCGGGGGGGAAGAGACCCAGTACTTC.

The V call is TRBV5-5, the J call TRBJ2-5, with 9 bases fitting TRBD1. Looked up from germline, CDR1 is SGHKS and CDR2 is YYEKEE (reference sequence). V trimming: 5 bases; J trimming: 0 bases; junction bases outside the gene matches: 8. This CDR3 contains 16 residues. In DNA form, the CDR3 reads TGTGCCAGCAGTCCGAGGACAGGGGCCTACCAAGAGACCCAGTACTTC. It translates to CASSPRTGAYQETQYF.

This chain uses TRBV29-1 with TRBJ1-2; weak D call: TRBD1 (5 bases). CDR3 length: 12 amino acids. Germline V gene lookup returns CDR1 SQVTM and CDR2 ANQGSEA. V lost 6 bases and J 3 bases, leaving 11 bases between the germline ends. The DNA for the CDR3 is TGCAGCGTCGTCGGGGGTCACTATGGCTACACCTTC. It codes for CSVVGGHYGYTF.

The V gene is TRBV6-6, the J gene TRBJ2-1, with TRBD2 matching 9 bases. V dropped 5 bases and J dropped 5; count of bases not matched to a gene: 10. Germline assignment: CDR1 MNHNY and CDR2 SVGAGI (reference sequence). This CDR3 has 16 amino acids. The DNA for the CDR3 is TGTGCCAGCAGTCCCCCTGGACTAGCGAAACACAATGAGCAGTTCTTC. This sequence encodes CASSPPGLAKHNEQFF.